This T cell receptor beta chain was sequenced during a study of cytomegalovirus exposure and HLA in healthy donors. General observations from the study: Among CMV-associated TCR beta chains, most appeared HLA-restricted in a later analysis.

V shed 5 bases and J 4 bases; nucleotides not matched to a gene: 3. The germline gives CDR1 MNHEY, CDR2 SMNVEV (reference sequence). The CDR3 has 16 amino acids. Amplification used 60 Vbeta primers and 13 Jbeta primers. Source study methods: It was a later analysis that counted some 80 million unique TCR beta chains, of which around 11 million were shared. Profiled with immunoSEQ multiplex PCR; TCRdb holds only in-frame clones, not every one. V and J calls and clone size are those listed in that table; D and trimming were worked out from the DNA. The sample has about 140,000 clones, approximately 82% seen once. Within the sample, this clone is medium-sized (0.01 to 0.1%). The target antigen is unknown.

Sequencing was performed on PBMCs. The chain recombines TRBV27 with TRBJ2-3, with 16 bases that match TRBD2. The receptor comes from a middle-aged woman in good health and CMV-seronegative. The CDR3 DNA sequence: TGTGCCAGCAGTACCGGGACTAGCGGGAGGGCAGATACGCAGTATTTT. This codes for CASSTGTSGRADTQYF.